This TCR delta chain came from a study of gamma-delta T cells after stem cell transplantation. On this clone: Other DNA sequences in this sample translate to the same CDR3.

TCRdb re-identified clones in the RT-PCR reads via CATT. The sample has over 7,500 delta-chain clones; more than 14% are singletons. CDR1 TSWWSYY and CDR2 QGS come from the germline V gene. The J segment lost 2 bases and the V segment lost 1 base, leaving 12 bases of the junction unmatched. CDR3 size: 18 residues. The TCR was taken from a human donor. It is not recorded whose cells these are; they may come from a transplant donor. The sample taken for sequencing was gamma-delta T cells. The gene calls are TRDV1 and TRDJ1; 8 bases are shared with TRDD3. In nucleotides, the CDR3 is TGTGCTCTTGGGGAACGGGACCTATTGGGGATACCGACCGATAAACTCATCTTT. Translation gives CALGERDLLGIPTDKLIF.